These T cell receptor beta chains were read from a single sample in a study of OX40 agonist ivuxolimab in advanced cancers. The table came from immunoSEQ multiplex PCR; TCRdb's copy has only in-frame clones and leaves some out. Of tens of thousands of clones detected, around nine tenths appear once; the ten largest clones hold around 0.4%. The sequences come from CD4+ or CD8+ T cells sorted from blood, collected in a trial of the OX40 agonist ivuxolimab. All receptors derive from an adult with an advanced solid tumor such as melanoma, head and neck, liver or kidney cancer. Each CDR3 is given with its conserved first and last residue. Each record gives: CDR3 DNA, CDR3 protein, D gene, V gene, J gene, clone size. D genes are given only for firm matches. Size tells how often a clone was seen (once, few, many) or the class of an expanded clone, and some rows leave it out.

TGTGCCAGCAGCAGTAGTCCGGGACTAGGCAACACCGGGGAGCTGTTTTTT	CASSSSPGLGNTGELFF	TRBD2	TRBV7-2	TRBJ2-2	.
TGTGCCTGGAGTGCTATGGGGGGCGATACGCAGTATTTT	CAWSAMGGDTQYF	.	TRBV30	TRBJ2-3	once
TGTGCCAGTAGTATAGGACAGGGGGCTCAGCCCCAGCATTTT	CASSIGQGAQPQHF	TRBD1	TRBV19	TRBJ1-5	.
TGTGCCAGCAGTGCCCCATTTCCGAGGGACTGTAGTGGCTACACCTTC	CASSAPFPRDCSGYTF	.	TRBV6-4	TRBJ1-2	.
TGTGCCAGCAGCCCCCGCGTTGACCATCAGCCCCAGCATTTT	CASSPRVDHQPQHF	.	TRBV7-8	TRBJ1-5	.
TGTGCCAGCAGTGAGGACAGGGGGGGCACCGGGGAGCTGTTTTTT	CASSEDRGGTGELFF	TRBD1	TRBV6-1	TRBJ2-2	.
TGTGCCAGCAGCTTCCGGGAATGGGGCGGGGAGCTGTTTTTT	CASSFREWGGELFF	.	TRBV7-6	TRBJ2-2	once
TGTGCCAGTAGTATAGGGGCGGTGAACACTGAAGCTTTCTTT	CASSIGAVNTEAFF	.	TRBV19	TRBJ1-1	.
TGTGCCAGCAGCTTAGGGGGGACGCTCGATGGCTACACCTTC	CASSLGGTLDGYTF	.	TRBV7-9	TRBJ1-2	.
TGCGCCAGCAGCTTGGAGGGCTCTGGGGCCAACGTCCTGACTTTC	CASSLEGSGANVLTF	.	TRBV5-1	TRBJ2-6	.
TGTGCCAGCGGGGGGAAGGGGATGAGAGCAGATACGCAGTATTTT	CASGGKGMRADTQYF	.	TRBV7-2	TRBJ2-3	.
TGTGCCAGTAGTATCTGGACAGGGTCAAGCGATGAGCAGTTCTTC	CASSIWTGSSDEQFF	TRBD1	TRBV19	TRBJ2-1	.
TGCGCCAGCAGCTTGGACGGGGATGGAGCGCGGGAGACCCAGTACTTC	CASSLDGDGARETQYF	.	TRBV5-1	TRBJ2-5	.
TGTGCCAGCAGCCCACGGTTACAGAAGGATGAAAAACTGTTTTTT	CASSPRLQKDEKLFF	.	TRBV5-6	TRBJ1-4	.
TGCGCCAGCAGCCGCGGGACAGATATGCGTAAGGAGCAGTTCTTC	CASSRGTDMRKEQFF	.	TRBV5-1	TRBJ2-1	.